The entry below describes one T cell receptor (beta chain). Its antigen remains undetermined. It has no much larger one-base neighbor in the sample; base qualities were not kept. This record belongs to a study of OX40 agonist ivuxolimab in advanced cancers. Looking at the study overall: Ivuxolimab, which targeted the costimulatory receptor OX40 (CD134), was an agonistic, fully human IgG2 monoclonal antibody. Patients were allowed to have had prior anti-PD-1, anti-PD-L1 or anti-CTLA-4 therapy, and roughly 40% of the dose-escalation patients had been treated with checkpoint inhibitors. Peripheral TCRbeta sequencing aimed to test whether ivuxolimab altered TCR sequence diversity and caused clonal T-cell expansion. Partial responses occurred in three dose-escalation patients, of whom one had hepatocellular carcinoma and two had cutaneous melanoma. In the dose-escalation cohort, nearly 85% of patients were male, and the mean age was approximately 60 years with a range of roughly 20 to 85. Of the roughly 52 dose-escalation patients, hepatocellular carcinoma was present in roughly 19, melanoma in approximately 15, renal cell carcinoma in 9 and head and neck cancer in 9. Intravenous ivuxolimab was administered to patients every 2 weeks at six dose levels: 0.01, 0.1, 0.3, 1.5, 3 and 10 mg/kg. The paper covers the monotherapy dose-escalation part of the phase I ivuxolimab trial, which included N ≈ 52 patients. The research as a whole found: In the 0.1-3.0 mg/kg groups, partial responders were among the patients with the lowest normalized peripheral clonal expansion, particularly in CD8+ T cells. Clonal expansion of both CD4+ and CD8+ blood T cells was observed from baseline to week 6 at doses 0.1 to 3.0 mg/kg. After ivuxolimab, more expanded clones were found on average in CD8+ T cells than in CD4+ T cells. Antigen specificity was not determined for the clonally expanded peripheral T cells. Low levels of normalized T-cell clonal expansion were also shown by some nonresponding patients.

For sequencing of the TCRbeta CDR3 region, genomic DNA was extracted from the sorted cells. The immunoSEQ Assay was used for sequencing of TCRbeta CDR3 regions. The immuneACCESS repertoire file appears here via TCRdb, limited to in-frame rearrangements. These files lack a portion of the clones; in checked studies, under half of the deficit traces to unresolved V genes, and the cause of the others is not known. In this sample the table shows some 150,000 clones, about 93% of which occur a single time. The ten largest clonotypes hold 0.9% to 1.2% of the sample. The trial excluded patients who had a history of autoimmune disease or who were on systemic immunosuppression. In every dose cohort, peripheral blood was drawn for TCR sequencing at baseline, cycle 4 day 1, and cycle 7 day 1. Samples were obtained from an open-label, multicenter, first-in-human phase I dose-escalation trial of ivuxolimab. The trial enrolled adults with locally advanced or metastatic head and neck squamous cell, hepatocellular, melanoma or renal cell carcinoma. Before TCR sequencing, CD4+ T cells and CD8+ T cells were sorted from peripheral blood as separate populations.

The germline V gene supplies CDR1 KGHSH and CDR2 LQKENI. Including cysteine and phenylalanine, the CDR3 has 15 amino acids. The retained sequence is limited to the CDR3, 45 bases, with the frame set at the first base. The junction carries 16 bases between V and J, which are trimmed by 0 bases and 7 bases respectively. The chain is encoded by TRBV18 joined to TRBJ2-7, and TRBD2 may be the D gene, going by 5 matching bases. This sample comprised CD4+ or CD8+ T cells sorted from blood, obtained in a trial of the OX40 agonist ivuxolimab. The clonotype originates from an adult with an advanced solid tumor such as melanoma, head and neck, liver or kidney cancer. The CDR3: CASSPPAGLTWEQYF. The DNA is as follows: TGTGCCAGCTCACCACCGGCAGGACTTACGTGGGAGCAGTACTTC.